This TCR beta chain was recovered during a study of shared clonotypes between healthy human individuals (dated by TCRdb to about 2020). For the study in its entirety: A few men and a couple of women, aged 18 to 49 years, made up the cohort. For each donor, CD4 naive and CD4 memory were each given three plates, CD8 naive was given two plates, and CD8 memory was given one plate. The study deeply sequenced blood TCR repertoires of five healthy adults to estimate repertoire size and the extent of clonotype sharing between individuals. To increase sequencing depth and limit assay-specific biases, different laboratories used diverse techniques to prepare libraries and sequence TCR repertoires. Between about 0.9 and 10 billion PBMCs per donor were obtained by leukapheresis.

Using the deep immunoSEQ assay, multiplex PCR amplified TCR CDR3 regions from genomic DNA. Extracted genomic DNA from each cell subset was distributed evenly across all wells of several immunoSEQ 96-well plates, and each plate was treated as a replicate. For sorted subsets, approximately 0.2 ug of genomic DNA, equivalent to 25,000 to 35,000 T cell genomes, went into each replicate PCR. Purified libraries were quantified with a Qubit 3.0 fluorometer, sized on a Bioanalyzer 2100, and re-quantified with the KAPA Library Quantification kit. A separate single-read 150-cycle Illumina NextSeq 550 flow cell was used to sequence each immunoSEQ 96-well plate. The study's own analysis went as follows. Because only junctional sequences without quality scores were contained in the immunoSEQ output, filtering matching that applied to full-length reads could not be performed. To assign V/J genes and CDR3, sequences were annotated against IMGT germline references using PyIR, a Python wrapper for IgBLAST v1.9. Reads were filtered out if the reads had weak V/J assignments (E-value above 1e-6), no CDR3, stop codons, out-of-frame junctions, or ambiguous translated residues. A V3J clonotype was defined by an identical inferred V gene, J gene, and CDR3 amino acid sequence. Percentage overlap between repertoires was computed as shared unique clonotypes divided by the size of the smaller repertoire. Repertoire richness was assessed with RTK rarefaction, the Chao1 estimator, and Recon v2.1 estimates of unobserved clonotypes. For all TCRbeta clonotypes obtained by the gDNA method from several donors, generation probabilities were computed with OLGA. This immuneACCESS table, as held by TCRdb, lists in-frame sequences with V and J called but not all clones. Of the missing ones, under half trace to an unresolved V gene in checked studies; the others have no known cause. V and J calls and clone size follow that table, whereas D and trimming were derived from the DNA. Here the sample has around 2.5 million clones; 90% to 95% occur a single time. Approximately 0.35% of the sample is in the top ten clones.

Donors were healthy HIV-negative adults with no recently reported acute infections or vaccinations. All donors were Caucasian adults living in Nashville, Tennessee, USA. CD4+ T cells were enriched by magnetic negative selection, after which naive cells were positively selected on CD45RA and the negative fraction was taken as the memory subset. Blood was collected by leukapheresis, and PBMCs were isolated by Ficoll-Histopaque density gradient centrifugation and then cryopreserved in liquid nitrogen vapor phase. Analytical flow cytometry was used to check the purity and quantity of every magnetically sorted T cell population. Each sorted fraction had its genomic DNA isolated and then quantified by UV absorbance on a Nanodrop 2000c. Trimming removed 4 bases from V and 2 bases from J, leaving 15 bases between the germline ends. The CDR3 runs 15 residues from the cysteine to the phenylalanine. Solely the CDR3 DNA is kept, with 45 bases framed from the first base. CDR1 and CDR2 are read off the germline V gene as SGHRS and YFSETQ.

Turning to this clone: No cognate antigen has been identified for it. No much larger clone exists at a distance of one base, and base qualities are not known.

Overall study outcomes, separate from this receptor: Only blood was sampled, and tissue TCR repertoires likely differ from those in blood. About 5% of naive CD4, 3.5% of naive CD8, about 2.4% of memory CD4, and less than 0.45% of memory CD8 clonotypes were shared across several donors. Incomplete sequencing was indicated by rarefaction of sorted-subset datasets, despite the large sequencing depth. Naive subsets generally had larger estimated clonotype richness than memory subsets. Because the study included a small number of donors, the genetic and exposure-history diversity represented was limited. Based on pairwise subsampling, the degree of clonotype sharing among donors was expected to be affected by sequencing depth. Compared with non-shared clonotypes, clonotypes shared by all four sorted-subset donors had higher generation probabilities.

Recombination connected TRBV5-1 to TRBJ2-5; the D gene assignment is ambiguous. Sequencing input: naive CD4+ T cells from PBMCs. The cell subset or site label here, explained by the study, means: CD45RA+ positively selected. The source is a man between 18 and 29 years old in good health. Some clones in this sample may be carry-over from other donors' samples. The bases read TGCGCCAGCAGCCCCGGCCGGGTCCGACAAGAGACCCAGTACTTC. The resulting protein is CASSPGRVRQETQYF.